A selection of T cell receptor beta chains follows, all from one sample in a study of cytomegalovirus exposure and HLA in healthy donors. The data were produced by immunoSEQ multiplex PCR, yet TCRdb's version contains in-frame clones alone and is incomplete. This sample yields fewer than 250,000 clones, of which around four fifths are seen a single time; about 6% belongs to the top ten. The sample consisted of PBMCs. These receptors all come from a woman in her late teens or twenties in good health and CMV-seronegative. Both conserved end residues are part of each CDR3. Each record gives: D gene, J gene, clone size, V gene, CDR3 DNA, CDR3 protein. A D gene is named only where the DNA matches it firmly. Only part of the rows carry a size: once, few, many, or a class if the clone is expanded.

d_call: TRBD2; j_call: TRBJ2-7; clone_size: NA; v_call: TRBV2; cdr3_nt: TGTGCCAGCAGTGATAGCGGGAGAAGGCAGTACTTC; cdr3_aa: CASSDSGRRQYF
d_call: NA; j_call: TRBJ2-3; clone_size: few; v_call: TRBV6-6; cdr3_nt: TGTGCCAGCAGTTACTCAGATACGCAGTATTTT; cdr3_aa: CASSYSDTQYF
d_call: TRBD1; j_call: TRBJ1-2; clone_size: NA; v_call: TRBV4-2; cdr3_nt: TGTGCCAGCAGAGCAGGGGGCGCCTATGGCTACACCTTC; cdr3_aa: CASRAGGAYGYTF
d_call: TRBD2; j_call: TRBJ2-1; clone_size: NA; v_call: TRBV12-5; cdr3_nt: TGTGCTAGTGGCCTCGGGACTAGTAGTAATGAGCAGTTCTTC; cdr3_aa: CASGLGTSSNEQFF
d_call: TRBD1; j_call: TRBJ1-2; clone_size: NA; v_call: TRBV29-1; cdr3_nt: TGCAGCGTTGATCGCAGGGGGAGCGGCTACACCTTC; cdr3_aa: CSVDRRGSGYTF
d_call: NA; j_call: TRBJ1-5; clone_size: NA; v_call: TRBV27; cdr3_nt: TGTGCCAGCAGTTTATGGGGGGCCAGCAATCAGCCCCAGCATTTT; cdr3_aa: CASSLWGASNQPQHF
d_call: NA; j_call: TRBJ1-1; clone_size: NA; v_call: TRBV30; cdr3_nt: TGTGCCTGGAGTGCCCACCCCCTTCGGCACGCTTTCTTT; cdr3_aa: CAWSAHPLRHAFF
d_call: TRBD1; j_call: TRBJ1-2; clone_size: NA; v_call: TRBV2; cdr3_nt: TGTGCCAGCAGCTGGGACAGGCAGAACTATGGCTACACCTTC; cdr3_aa: CASSWDRQNYGYTF
d_call: TRBD1; j_call: TRBJ1-6; clone_size: NA; v_call: TRBV2; cdr3_nt: TGTGCCAGCAGTCCGGGACAGGGATATTCACCCCTCCACTTT; cdr3_aa: CASSPGQGYSPLHF
d_call: TRBD1; j_call: TRBJ1-3; clone_size: NA; v_call: TRBV5-1; cdr3_nt: TGCGCCAGCAGCTTACAGGGGTCCCAGAGTGGAAACACCATATATTTT; cdr3_aa: CASSLQGSQSGNTIYF
d_call: NA; j_call: TRBJ2-7; clone_size: NA; v_call: TRBV5-1; cdr3_nt: TGCGCCAGCAGCTCGATCGACAGGAGTTCCTACGAGCAGTACTTC; cdr3_aa: CASSSIDRSSYEQYF
d_call: NA; j_call: TRBJ2-7; clone_size: few; v_call: TRBV18; cdr3_nt: TGTGCCAGCTCACCGCCTACCCGCCTCGAGCAGTACTTC; cdr3_aa: CASSPPTRLEQYF
d_call: TRBD2; j_call: TRBJ2-3; clone_size: once; v_call: TRBV28; cdr3_nt: TGTGCCAGCAACCGCGGGAGGTACACAGATACGCAGTATTTT; cdr3_aa: CASNRGRYTDTQYF
d_call: NA; j_call: TRBJ2-3; clone_size: NA; v_call: TRBV2; cdr3_nt: TGTGCCAGCAGTGATTCGGGACCCTCGGGCACAGATACGCAGTATTTT; cdr3_aa: CASSDSGPSGTDTQYF
d_call: TRBD2; j_call: TRBJ2-1; clone_size: many; v_call: TRBV6-4; cdr3_nt: TGTGCCAGCAGTGAAGGGACTAGCGATAGCAATGAGCAGTTCTTC; cdr3_aa: CASSEGTSDSNEQFF
d_call: TRBD2; j_call: TRBJ2-7; clone_size: NA; v_call: TRBV18; cdr3_nt: TGTGCCAGCTCACCACCGTCTAGCGGGAGGGGGTACGAGCAGTACTTC; cdr3_aa: CASSPPSSGRGYEQYF
d_call: NA; j_call: TRBJ2-7; clone_size: NA; v_call: TRBV15; cdr3_nt: TGTGCCACCAGCAGACTTAAGGGGTACGAGCAGTACTTC; cdr3_aa: CATSRLKGYEQYF
d_call: NA; j_call: TRBJ2-7; clone_size: NA; v_call: TRBV27; cdr3_nt: TGTGCCAGCAGTTTAAGACGGCCTAGGAGATCCTACGAGCAGTACTTC; cdr3_aa: CASSLRRPRRSYEQYF
d_call: NA; j_call: TRBJ2-3; clone_size: few; v_call: TRBV7-3; cdr3_nt: TGTGCCAGCAGCTTAAGGGCACTGGCAGGCACAGATACGCAGTATTTT; cdr3_aa: CASSLRALAGTDTQYF
d_call: TRBD2; j_call: TRBJ2-2; clone_size: NA; v_call: TRBV5-1; cdr3_nt: TGCGCCAGCAGCTTGATAACTAGCGGGAACACCGGGGAGCTGTTTTTT; cdr3_aa: CASSLITSGNTGELFF
d_call: NA; j_call: TRBJ1-1; clone_size: once; v_call: TRBV2; cdr3_nt: TGTGCCAGCGAAAAGGACAGCCTGAACACTGAAGCTTTCTTT; cdr3_aa: CASEKDSLNTEAFF
d_call: NA; j_call: TRBJ1-2; clone_size: once; v_call: TRBV5-1; cdr3_nt: TGCGCCAGCAGCTTGGACGGCAATTCTAACTATGGCTACACCTTC; cdr3_aa: CASSLDGNSNYGYTF
d_call: TRBD1; j_call: TRBJ1-2; clone_size: few; v_call: TRBV6-1; cdr3_nt: TGTGCCAGCAGTGAAGCTGGGACAGTCAACTATGGCTACACCTTC; cdr3_aa: CASSEAGTVNYGYTF
d_call: NA; j_call: TRBJ1-1; clone_size: few; v_call: TRBV27; cdr3_nt: TGTGCCAGCAGTTTATGGGTGGGCGCTGAAGCTTTCTTT; cdr3_aa: CASSLWVGAEAFF
d_call: TRBD2; j_call: TRBJ2-5; clone_size: NA; v_call: TRBV6-5; cdr3_nt: TGTGCCAGCAGTTATAAGGGTCTAGCGGGAGAGACCCAGTACTTC; cdr3_aa: CASSYKGLAGETQYF
d_call: NA; j_call: TRBJ2-3; clone_size: NA; v_call: TRBV29-1; cdr3_nt: TGCAGCGTTGAAGCGGTTATTAGTCGGGAGTCGGATACGCAGTATTTT; cdr3_aa: CSVEAVISRESDTQYF
d_call: NA; j_call: TRBJ2-7; clone_size: NA; v_call: TRBV7-8; cdr3_nt: TGTGCCAGCAGCTTTGGAGGGGTCTGGGCCTACGAGCAGTACTTC; cdr3_aa: CASSFGGVWAYEQYF
d_call: NA; j_call: TRBJ1-2; clone_size: NA; v_call: TRBV18; cdr3_nt: TGTGCCAGCTCACCAAATTTCCAGGGTGAACAAGGCTACACCTTC; cdr3_aa: CASSPNFQGEQGYTF
d_call: NA; j_call: TRBJ2-5; clone_size: NA; v_call: TRBV30; cdr3_nt: TGTGCCTGGAGTCCCCCGGGATACCAAGAGACCCAGTACTTC; cdr3_aa: CAWSPPGYQETQYF
d_call: TRBD1; j_call: TRBJ1-4; clone_size: NA; v_call: TRBV6-6; cdr3_nt: TGTGCCAGCAGGGCGAGTGACAGGGGCAATGAAAAACTGTTTTTT; cdr3_aa: CASRASDRGNEKLFF
d_call: TRBD2; j_call: TRBJ2-1; clone_size: few; v_call: TRBV7-9; cdr3_nt: TGTGCCAGCAGCTTTGGGGTAGCGGGAGTAGAGCAGTTCTTC; cdr3_aa: CASSFGVAGVEQFF
d_call: NA; j_call: TRBJ1-5; clone_size: NA; v_call: TRBV6-1; cdr3_nt: TGTGCCAGCAGTGAGGCGCAGGATCAGCCCCAGCATTTT; cdr3_aa: CASSEAQDQPQHF
d_call: NA; j_call: TRBJ1-1; clone_size: NA; v_call: TRBV10-2; cdr3_nt: TGCGCCAGCAGTGATCCAGGCTTCCTAGGAAATTTT; cdr3_aa: CASSDPGFLGNF
d_call: TRBD1; j_call: TRBJ2-7; clone_size: NA; v_call: TRBV6-5; cdr3_nt: TGTGCCAGCAGCCCAGGGGGTCCTACCTACGAGCAGTACTTC; cdr3_aa: CASSPGGPTYEQYF
d_call: TRBD1; j_call: TRBJ1-1; clone_size: NA; v_call: TRBV2; cdr3_nt: TGTGCCGTACACAGGGGTACGGAAGCTTTCTTT; cdr3_aa: CAVHRGTEAFF
d_call: NA; j_call: TRBJ2-1; clone_size: NA; v_call: TRBV7-3; cdr3_nt: TGTGCCAGCAGCTTAACCACAGCTTCCTACAATGAGCAGTTCTTC; cdr3_aa: CASSLTTASYNEQFF
d_call: NA; j_call: TRBJ1-2; clone_size: NA; v_call: TRBV7-9; cdr3_nt: TGTGCCAGCTCCACGGGGGGCTCCGAAGGCTACACCTTC; cdr3_aa: CASSTGGSEGYTF
d_call: TRBD1; j_call: TRBJ1-4; clone_size: NA; v_call: TRBV7-2; cdr3_nt: TGTGCCAGCAGCCCTCGGGACAGTAATGAAAAACTGTTTTTT; cdr3_aa: CASSPRDSNEKLFF